Detailed here is one T cell receptor (beta chain). Its cognate antigen is unknown. The sample is drawn from a study of T cell responses to AZD1222 COVID-19 vaccine. Study summary: Second doses were pooled across both intervals (about 4 or about 12 weeks). Study-level results: Donors were largely white British and mainly female; clonal diversity was possibly underestimated. Repertoire sampling was restricted to post-peak T cell response timepoints. Spike was spanned by vaccine-associated CD4 TCRs, with dominance at 160-218 and 743-854.

Trimming shortened V by 5 bases and J by 8 bases, and 19 bases separated the two germline ends. Germline CDR1 reads MNHEY; CDR2 reads SMNVEV (reference sequence). The CDR3 covers 15 residues. Some clones are missing from TCRdb's copy, which holds only in-frame ones; the method was immunoSEQ multiplex PCR. Here the sample spans 95,000 to 150,000 clones, about 89% being singletons. The sample consisted of peripheral blood, taken on day 0 of AZD1222 vaccination. The chain is built from TRBV27 and TRBJ2-1, with D perhaps TRBD2 (5 bases). The TCR comes from an adult in good health. CDR3 in amino acids: CASSRPGGLSHEQFF. CDR3 sequence (DNA): TGTGCCAGCAGTAGACCAGGAGGACTTAGCCATGAGCAGTTCTTC.